Below, 21 T cell receptor beta chains from the same sample are listed, as sequenced in a study of beta chain features in type 1 diabetes. General study results and limits: In all four CD4+ subsets, TCRB CDR3 length was significantly, moderately reduced in type 1 diabetes.

Expressed TCRB transcripts were sequenced, since all the RNA that had been isolated was reverse transcribed. Data came from immunoSEQ multiplex PCR; TCRdb stores just in-frame clones and leaves some out. The data show around 650,000 clones, around an eighth seen once. Which antigens these TCRs recognize remains unknown. The source material was naive CD4+ T cells from blood. The receptors come from a man aged 30 to 45 with type 1 diabetes.

The rearrangement joins TRBV28 to TRBJ1-4, with 9 bases matching TRBD1. This CDR3 region has 15 residues. J gave up 4 bases and V 6 bases, and 6 bases lay outside the gene matches. From germline, CDR1 is MDHEN and CDR2 SYDVKM. DNA of the CDR3: TGTGCCAGCAGGAGCGGGGGACAGGGTAATGAAAAACTGTTTTTT. Translating gives CASRSGGQGNEKLFF. Full variable domain (remainder filled in from reference TRBV28 and TRBJ1-4): DVKVTQSSRYLVKRTGEKVFLECVQDMDHENMFWYRQDPGLGLRLIYFSYDVKMKEKGDIPEGYSVSREKKERFSLILESASTNQTSMYLCASRSGGQGNEKLFFGSGTQLSVL.

In regard to this clone: A much larger clone sits a single nucleotide away, making a read error possible. The chain joins TRBV27 to TRBJ2-7; no definite D call. CDR3 length: 11 residues. Germline lookup yields CDR1 MNHEY and CDR2 SMNVEV (reference sequence). V was shortened by 3 bases and J by 5 bases, with 5 bases between the two germline ends. The CDR3 spells CASSFSNEQYF. The CDR3 DNA reads TGTGCCAGCAGTTTCAGTAACGAGCAGTACTTC.

The chain employs TRBV6-6 and TRBJ1-5; D ambiguous. V lost 10 bases and J lost 4, with 14 bases in between. Germline V gene lookup returns CDR1 MNHNY and CDR2 SVGAGI (reference sequence). This CDR3 comprises 13 residues. The CDR3 loop is CATSPSGNQPQHF. The CDR3 DNA reads as TGTGCCACCTCCCCGTCGGGGAATCAGCCCCAGCATTTT.

There are a few counts of this clone. The V and J genes are TRBV18 and TRBJ1-2; D is possibly TRBD1 (6 bases). The CDR3 loop spans 15 amino acids. The germline V gene has CDR1 KGHSH and CDR2 LQKENI. The V and J ends lost 3 bases and 0 bases respectively, with 11 bases between them. The CDR3 nucleotides read TGTGCCAGCTCACCTCGGGACACCGCTAACTATGGCTACACCTTC. This gives the protein CASSPRDTANYGYTF.

This clone was seen a few times. This chain uses TRBV7-9 with TRBJ1-2; D is unclear. V dropped 0 bases and J dropped 7 bases, with 9 bases sitting between them. The CDR3 is 13 residues long. CDR1 is SEHNR, CDR2 FQNEAQ, per germline (reference sequence). This CDR3 is CASSLASLVGYTF. CDR3 in DNA: TGTGCCAGCAGCTTAGCAAGTCTAGTTGGCTACACCTTC.

This clone was seen only a few times. V and J are TRBV6-5 and TRBJ2-1; D uncertain. V was clipped by 5 bases and J by 0 bases, with 11 bases between them. The CDR3 is made up of 15 amino acids. CDR1 is MNHEY and CDR2 is SVGAGI in the germline V gene. The CDR3 region is CASSPDGNSYNEQFF. The CDR3 DNA reads as TGTGCCAGCAGTCCGGACGGTAACTCCTACAATGAGCAGTTCTTC.

The chain is built from TRBV4-3 and TRBJ2-7; D might be TRBD2 (6 bases). The V end was cut by 3 bases, the J end by 2 bases, with 17 bases between. This CDR3 is 16 amino acids long. Germline V gene data show CDR1 as LGHNA and CDR2 as YSLEER. Here the CDR3 DNA reads TGCGCCAGCAGCCAGGCCCGGGACGGGGGAACCTACGAGCAGTACTTC. This encodes CASSQARDGGTYEQYF.

This clone was recorded a few times. V usage is TRBV4-2 and J usage is TRBJ2-3; 9 bases line up with TRBD1. With V trimmed by 4 bases and J by 5 bases, 7 bases remained unmatched. The length of the CDR3 is 15 residues. Germline lookup yields CDR1 LGHNA and CDR2 YNFKEQ. In nucleotides, the CDR3 is TGTGCCAGCAGCCCTACAGGGGGCCTAGGAGATACGCAGTATTTT. It is translated as CASSPTGGLGDTQYF.

The CDR3 spells CASSGTASSYNEQFF. The CDR3 DNA follows: TGTGCCAGCAGTGGGACAGCCTCTTCCTACAATGAGCAGTTCTTC. This rearrangement joins TRBV6-5 to TRBJ2-1; 7 positions agree with TRBD1. CDR1 is MNHEY, CDR2 SVGAGI, per germline. Losses at the gene ends were 5 bases for V and 1 base for J; bases not matched to a gene: 5. The CDR3 runs 15 residues.

This chain joins TRBV7-2 and TRBJ2-7; D is perhaps TRBD1 (6 bases). Germline V gene sequence: CDR1 SGHTA, CDR2 FQGNSA. V was cut by 1 base and J by 5 bases, with 12 bases left in between. The CDR3 is 14 residues long. This chain's CDR3 is CASSLERGNHEQYF. The CDR3 DNA sequence: TGTGCCAGCAGCTTAGAAAGGGGGAACCACGAGCAGTACTTC.

This clone was found a few times. The V and J genes are TRBV29-1 and TRBJ2-1, with 14 bases aligning to TRBD2. The CDR3 is 13 residues long. The germline CDR1 and CDR2 sequences are SQVTM and ANQGSEA. The junction had 4 bases not matched to a gene; V was cut back by 6 bases and J by 9 bases. CDR3: CSVRTSGGPEQFF. CDR3 in DNA: TGCAGCGTCCGGACTAGCGGGGGGCCTGAGCAGTTCTTC.

This clone showed up just a few times. This chain connects TRBV7-9 to TRBJ2-3; a possible D gene is TRBD2 (6 bases). Germline V gene sequence: CDR1 SEHNR, CDR2 FQNEAQ (reference sequence). CDR3 length equals 15 residues. Trimming stripped 8 bases from V and 2 bases from J, with 17 bases between. CDR3 DNA sequence: TGTGCCAGCCACCGGACTGGCGGGGCCACAGATACGCAGTATTTT. Its protein product is CASHRTGGATDTQYF. The full variable domain, its missing parts supplied by reference TRBV7-9 and TRBJ2-3, is DTGVSQNPRHKITKRGQNVTFRCDPISEHNRLYWYRQTLGQGPEFLTYFQNEAQLEKSRLLSDRFSAERPKGSFSTLEIQRTEQGDSAMYLCASHRTGGATDTQYFGPGTRLTVL.

The sample holds a few counts of this clone. The chain couples TRBV15 to TRBJ1-4, with D hard to call. V dropped 5 bases and J dropped 3 bases, with 16 bases sitting between them. CDR1 and CDR2 from the germline V gene are LNHNV and YYDKDF (reference sequence). The CDR3 sequence is 16 residues long. CDR3 residues: CATSSPVAFPNEKLFF. The CDR3, as DNA: TGTGCCACCAGCTCCCCGGTGGCCTTCCCTAATGAAAAACTGTTTTTT.

The DNA of the CDR3 is TGCAGCGTTGCTGGGGAGGGCAACACTAATGAAAAACTGTTTTTT. It is translated as CSVAGEGNTNEKLFF. The chain couples TRBV29-1 to TRBJ1-4; D unresolved. Germline V gives CDR1 SQVTM, CDR2 ANQGSEA. Trimming pared 4 bases from V and 2 bases from J, leaving 14 bases between. This CDR3 spans 15 amino acids. Together with reference TRBV29-1 and TRBJ1-4, the CDR3 gives the full variable domain: SAVISQKPSRDICQRGTSLTIQCQVDSQVTMMFWYRQQPGQSLTLIATANQGSEATYESGFVIDKFPISRPNLTFSTLTVSNMSPEDSSIYLCSVAGEGNTNEKLFFGSGTQLSVL.

This clone was counted a few times. This same CDR3 is encoded by further DNA sequences in the sample. This chain uses TRBV29-1 with TRBJ2-7; 10 bases are a match to TRBD1. The ends lost 7 bases at V and 3 bases at J; junction bases unmatched: 3. Germline CDR1 SQVTM, CDR2 ANQGSEA. The CDR3 contains 12 residues. The CDR3 region is CSAGQGDYEQYF. In nucleotides, the CDR3 is TGCAGCGCAGGACAGGGGGACTACGAGCAGTACTTC.

This clone occurred many times. The V call is TRBV13, the J call TRBJ2-1, with a weak D call TRBD2 (5 bases). The V and J ends lost 4 bases and 10 bases respectively, with 17 bases between them. CDR3 size: 14 residues. Germline assignment: CDR1 PRHDT and CDR2 FYEKMQ (reference sequence). The CDR3 here is CASSSGLRLGEQFF. In DNA, the CDR3 is TGTGCCAGCAGCTCTGGACTCCGGTTGGGAGAGCAGTTCTTC. Drawing the rest from reference TRBV13 and TRBJ2-1, the complete variable domain is AAGVIQSPRHLIKEKRETATLKCYPIPRHDTVYWYQQGPGQDPQFLISFYEKMQSDKGSIPDRFSAQQFSDYHSELNMSSLELGDSALYFCASSSGLRLGEQFFGPGTRLTVL.

The rearrangement uses TRBV5-4 and TRBJ2-2, with a possible D match to TRBD1 (5 bases). The V gene's germline CDR1 is SGHNT and CDR2 YYREEE (reference sequence). With 3 bases removed from V and 4 bases from J, the gap between germline ends came to 19 bases. This CDR3 region has 17 residues. DNA of the CDR3: TGTGCCAGCAGCTCCCGAGACCGAGGTCAGGGCACCGGGGAGCTGTTTTTT. It codes for CASSSRDRGQGTGELFF.

This chain uses TRBV6-6 with TRBJ2-7, with D perhaps TRBD1 (6 bases). Germline V gene data show CDR1 as MNHNY and CDR2 as SVGAGI (reference sequence). The CDR3 length is 13 residues. Trimming stripped 7 bases from V and 2 bases from J, with 12 bases between. CDR3 amino acids: CASTWTEAYEQYF. The CDR3 region has the DNA TGTGCCAGCACATGGACAGAGGCCTACGAGCAGTACTTC.

V is TRBV2 and J is TRBJ1-5; the D is unclear. V was shortened by 1 base and J by 2 bases, with 6 bases between the two germline ends. The germline V gene encodes CDR1 SNHLY and CDR2 FYNNEI. There are 14 residues in the CDR3. CDR3 protein: CASSEEKGNQPQHF. The CDR3 DNA reads TGTGCCAGCAGTGAAGAAAAGGGCAATCAGCCCCAGCATTTT.

The DNA for the CDR3 is TGCGCCAGCAGCTTGTCTCCGCCAGGGGCAAGCACAGATACGCAGTATTTT. Amino acids: CASSLSPPGASTDTQYF. The chain carries TRBV5-1 and TRBJ2-3; a weak D match, TRBD1 (6 bases). The CDR3 has 17 residues. The V end was cut by 1 base, the J end by 0 bases, with 15 bases between. Germline lookup yields CDR1 SGHRS and CDR2 YFSETQ.

Only a few counts were recorded for this clone. V gene TRBV10-3 combines with J gene TRBJ1-2; 7 nucleotides line up with TRBD1. CDR3 length: 12 amino acids. Germline values: CDR1 ENHRY, CDR2 SYGVKD. Trimming removed 11 bases from V and 6 bases from J; junction bases left unmatched: 9. The CDR3 bases are TGTGCCTCCCGGGACAGTGTCAATGGCTACACCTTC. Its protein is CASRDSVNGYTF.